This T cell receptor beta chain was obtained from a study of T cells after yellow fever vaccination (dated by TCRdb to 2018 to 2020). About the full investigation: The SMART-Seq v4 Ultra Low Input RNA kit was used to prepare libraries from fractions with low cell numbers. Blood was drawn at multiple timepoints before and after primary and secondary immunization, with bulk PBMC replicates and cell subsets isolated. The cohort comprised two healthy male donors, one aged 18 to 30 and one aged 30 to 40 years. To follow T-cell clones before and after primary and booster YFV17D yellow fever vaccination, bulk TCR alpha and beta repertoires were sequenced over time. Paper-wide results and their limitations: Most clones expanded after primary vaccination were re-detected after the booster (approximately 95% of CD4 and approximately 88% of CD8), suggesting broad memory maintenance. The secondary T-cell response was weaker than the primary response but faster, peaking on day 5 instead of day 15. Only a couple of donors were included in the study, so the extent to which the findings can be generalized is limited. Computational filtering was required because FACS-sorted repertoires could contain abundant contaminating clonotypes from the bulk population. A small share of clonotypes was detected in both CD4 and CD8 compartments, with the overlap likely arising from convergent recombination.

TCR cDNA was synthesized by 5'RACE template switching, through which a universal primer site and unique molecular identifiers were introduced. Priming for cDNA synthesis came from both the TCR alpha and TCR beta constant segments. Library amplification used two PCR steps, and the second PCR step added sample barcodes and sequencing adapters. Sequencing of libraries was performed on Illumina HiSeq 2500 (2x100 bp) or NovaSeq (2x150 bp). The authors' pipeline ran thus. MIGEC was used to demultiplex reads and collapse the reads into UMI consensus sequences, and MiXCR was used for V(D)J alignment. Using edgeR on replicate PBMC samples, clonotypes were called vaccine-responding if FDR was below 0.01 and the log2 fold change was above 5 up to day 15. Bulk clonotypes were assigned CD4 or CD8 identity according to which sequenced CD4 or CD8 repertoire held them at higher abundance. The public sequencing data were trimmed at Q25 with fastp and processed into clonotypes with MiXCR by TCRdb, which kept only in-frame beta chains. Every distinct CDR3 protein forms one entry, paired with its most common genes and DNA. None of the V and J calls come from the authors' own analysis; TCRdb made them. The sample profile shows under 200,000 distinct CDR3 sequences; less than 9% of them were found once. The ten top clones hold roughly 2.5% of the sample.

Taken with the paper, the label for treatment or condition translates to: live attenuated yellow fever vaccine strain. PBMCs were isolated from peripheral blood using a standard Ficoll-Paque protocol. Dynabeads CD4 and CD8 positive selection kits were used to isolate the CD4 and CD8 T-cell fractions. TriZol was used to extract RNA from bulk PBMCs, CD4 and CD8 fractions, and dextramer-positive and dextramer-negative fractions. In this sample, this clonotype turned up a few times. Its target antigen remains unknown. No much larger clone is present one base from it, and per-base qualities are unavailable. V is cut back by 4 bases and J by 3 bases, with 3 bases in the junction unmatched. Taken from the germline V gene, the CDR1 and CDR2 loops are SGHDT and YYEEEE. The CDR3 measures 13 amino acids from cysteine to phenylalanine. This entry keeps only the CDR3 DNA: 39 bases, framed from base 1.

The sequencing used CD4+ T cells sorted from PBMCs, collected more than 4 days after the first yellow fever vaccination. The chain links TRBV5-6 with TRBJ2-7, with 8 central nucleotides matching TRBD2. This receptor was obtained from a man between 18 and 29 years old who received the YFV17D yellow fever vaccine. The sequenced DNA is TGTGCCAGCAGCCGAGCGGGGGTCTACGAGCAGTACTTC. This translates into CASSRAGVYEQYF.